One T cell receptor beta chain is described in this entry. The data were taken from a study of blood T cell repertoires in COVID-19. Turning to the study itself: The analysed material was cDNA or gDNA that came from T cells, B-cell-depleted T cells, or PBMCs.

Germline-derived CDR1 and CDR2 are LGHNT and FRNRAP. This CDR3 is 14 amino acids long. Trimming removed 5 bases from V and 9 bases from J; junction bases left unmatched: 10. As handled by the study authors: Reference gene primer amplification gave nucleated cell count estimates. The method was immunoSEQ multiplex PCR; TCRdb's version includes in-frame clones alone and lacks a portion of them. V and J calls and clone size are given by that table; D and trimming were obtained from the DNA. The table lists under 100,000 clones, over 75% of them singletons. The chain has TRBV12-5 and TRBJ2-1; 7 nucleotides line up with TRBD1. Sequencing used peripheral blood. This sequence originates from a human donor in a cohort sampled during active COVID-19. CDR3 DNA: TGTGCTAGTGGTCCGGAGGTAGGGGGCGCTGAGCAGTTCTTC. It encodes CASGPEVGGAEQFF.